This T cell receptor beta chain was sequenced during a study of T cells in localized non-small cell lung cancer (dated by TCRdb to the early 2020s). As for the study more broadly: The study examined T cell repertoires in 200 to 250 patients with early-stage NSCLC and compared tumors with uninvolved tumor-adjacent lungs. The cohort was made up of some 240 treatment-naive NSCLC patients whose localized lung tumors had been resected. NSCLC patients had a mean age of around 66 years, and 129 were male and about 110 female.

The immunoSEQ Assay was used to sequence TCR beta CDR3 regions from DNA. The paper's data handling went like this. To compute T cell density, TCR beta template counts were normalized to usable DNA, which was estimated by amplifying housekeeping genes. Richness was estimated with the preseqR package, extrapolating to 400,000 templates for PBMC samples and 120,000 templates for tissue samples. Clonality was calculated as one minus Pielou's evenness. Tissue-enriched TCRs were identified by differential abundance testing using productive amino-acid clonotypes, minimum total count 5 and alpha 0.1. The Jaccard Index and the Morisita Overlap Index were used to measure how much the repertoires overlapped between compartments. GLIPH clustered TCR beta CDR3s with public tetramer-defined viral CDR3s; viral motifs required at least three viral sequences plus V-gene enrichment. Here the immuneACCESS table is served through TCRdb, limited to in-frame sequences with V and J called. Missing clones are a known gap in these copies; in checked studies unresolved V genes cover under half, and the rest lacks a known reason. V and J calls and clone size are copied from that table; D and trimming were computed from the DNA. The sample table contains some 1,400 clones; only one count was recorded for around 40% of them. Of the sample, roughly 23% is held by the ten largest clones.

At diagnosis, peripheral blood, uninvolved tumor-adjacent lung and tumor were collected and were preserved as a mix of fresh-frozen and FFPE material. A word on this clone: This clone's antigen is unknown. Per-base qualities were not stored, and no clone one base away is much larger.

As encoded in the germline V gene (reference sequence), CDR1 is LNHDA while CDR2 is SQIVND. V is pared back by 6 bases and J by 0 bases, with 15 bases lying between the germline termini. The CDR3 has 17 amino acids, counting the end cysteine and phenylalanine. The entry retains the CDR3 DNA only, 51 bases that are in frame from base 1. Findings and caveats that apply to the study as a whole: The highest T cell clonality was observed in uninvolved tumor-adjacent lung, where clonality exceeded that of tumor, suggesting that antigenic responses were more focused in uninvolved tumor-adjacent lung. Because multi-region tumor sequencing was not performed, intratumor heterogeneity could not be ruled out. Of the top 100 tumor clones, a median of 57 were detected in paired uninvolved adjacent lung; around 30 were also among that lung's top 100. Because the study design was exploratory, TCR variables were selected using unadjusted p-values without false-discovery rate correction. Longer overall survival was associated with higher blood T cell density, whereas shorter survival was associated with higher adjacent-lung clonality.

The source material was lung tumor tissue, sampled before any cancer treatment. The chain employs TRBV19 and TRBJ2-6, with a weak D call of TRBD2 (5 bases match). The TCR comes from a woman aged 35 to 70 with stage II squamous cell lung carcinoma. The DNA sequence reads TGTGCCAGTAGAGAGGGCAGGACCCGCTCTGGGGCCAACGTCCTGACTTTC. Protein translation: CASREGRTRSGANVLTF. Extended through the reference TRBV19 and TRBJ2-6 proteins, this CDR3 yields the full variable domain: DGGITQSPKYLFRKEGQNVTLSCEQNLNHDAMYWYRQDPGQGLRLIYYSQIVNDFQKGDIAEGYSVSREKKESFPLTVTSAQKNPTAFYLCASREGRTRSGANVLTFGAGSRLTVL.